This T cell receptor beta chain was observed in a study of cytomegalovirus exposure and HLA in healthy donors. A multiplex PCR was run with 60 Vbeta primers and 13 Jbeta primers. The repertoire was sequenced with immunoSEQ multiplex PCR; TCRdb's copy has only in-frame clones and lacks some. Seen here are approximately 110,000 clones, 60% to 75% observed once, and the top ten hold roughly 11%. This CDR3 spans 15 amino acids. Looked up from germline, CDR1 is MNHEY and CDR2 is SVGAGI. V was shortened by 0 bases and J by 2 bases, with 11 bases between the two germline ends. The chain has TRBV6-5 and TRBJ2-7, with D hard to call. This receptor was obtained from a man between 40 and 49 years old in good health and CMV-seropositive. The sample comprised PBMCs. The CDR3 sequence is CASSYSRSLPYEQYF. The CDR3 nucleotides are TGTGCCAGCAGTTACTCGAGGTCATTACCCTACGAGCAGTACTTC.